This T cell receptor beta chain was sequenced in a study of T cell responses to AZD1222 COVID-19 vaccine. V was clipped by 4 bases and J by 2 bases, with 19 bases between them. Germline values: CDR1 SGHTS, CDR2 YDEGEE. The CDR3 length is 17 residues. Profiling relied on immunoSEQ multiplex PCR, and the TCRdb table lists in-frame clones only, not all of them. The data show roughly 190,000 clones, approximately 93% seen once. Study-level results: The breadth and depth of Spike-specific TCRs increased once two AZD1222 doses had been given.

On this clone: The target antigen is unknown.

The chain combines TRBV5-8 with TRBJ2-1, with no clear D. The source material was peripheral blood, sampled 28 days after the second AZD1222 dose. The TCR comes from an adult who received the AZD1222 COVID-19 vaccine. CDR3: CASSLDRGTGAYNEQFF. The CDR3 coding sequence is TGTGCCAGCAGCCTCGATCGAGGTACGGGCGCCTACAATGAGCAGTTCTTC.